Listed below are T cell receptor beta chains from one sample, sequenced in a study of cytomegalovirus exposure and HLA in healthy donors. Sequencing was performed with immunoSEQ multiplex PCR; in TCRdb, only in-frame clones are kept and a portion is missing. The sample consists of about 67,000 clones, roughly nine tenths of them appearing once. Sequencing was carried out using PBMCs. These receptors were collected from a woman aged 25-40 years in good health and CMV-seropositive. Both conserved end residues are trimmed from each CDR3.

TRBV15 ATQTGRNSYEQY
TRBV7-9 ASSLLTSRTNEQF
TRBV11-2 ASSKLGSGTGTTNEKLF
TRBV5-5 ASRGRGVGSSYEQY
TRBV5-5 ASSLASGRYEQY
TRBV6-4 ASGGAGGESGANVLT
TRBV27 ASGPPQGPNYGYT
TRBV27 ASKRLGTSSSGNTIY
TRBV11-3 ASSFSGTSSYNEQF
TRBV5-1 ASSSGLITEAF
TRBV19 ASSPPFPSNTEAF
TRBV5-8 ASSSRNQPQH
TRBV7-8 ASSLLTFTQY
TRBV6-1 ASLQTGTGGYEQY
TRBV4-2 ASSQARTGKIYGYT
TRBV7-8 ASSLTVYGYT
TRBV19 ASSMLGGTDYEQY
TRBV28 ASSAGQVEEQY
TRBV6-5 ASRLYNEQF
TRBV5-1 ASSSRQAQTYGYT
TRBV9 ASSPWAEPFQETQY
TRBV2 ASSDWDRGRGYEQY
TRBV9 ASSVGGRNTEAF
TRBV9 ASSPPPSGINTGELF
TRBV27 ASSVSGASSYEQY
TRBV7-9 ASSLGQNYGYT
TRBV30 AWNGARGSHEQY
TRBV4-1 ASSQTGTPGRTANYGYT
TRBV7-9 ASSPTSGGEYNEQF
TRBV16 ASSQGSGTRSSYNEQF
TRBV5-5 ASRGGQGKTEAF
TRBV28 ASSYAGTNTEAF
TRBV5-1 ASRQGGIETQY
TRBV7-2 ASSEQRNTEAF
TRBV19 ASSASLSYEQY
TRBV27 ASSLFAGPYEQY
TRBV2 ASSAGTVNEQF
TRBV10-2 ASSDAVNTEAF
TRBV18 ASSLGGLAGGYEQY
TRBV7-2 ASSLSWLGSEQY
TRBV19 ASSIGGRYQETQY
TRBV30 AWSTTGVGNSPLH
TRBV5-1 ASSTTGAVVDEQY
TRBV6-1 ASSETGYEQY
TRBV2 ASKLNSGGEQY
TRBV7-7 ASSLAEYTEAF
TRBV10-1 ASSDGGVAKNIQY
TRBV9 ASSVNPSTEAF
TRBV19 ASSVGVRGTEAF
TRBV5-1 ASSLGGATTDTQY
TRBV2 ATDYHKGVPGELF
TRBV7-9 ASSLGLAGGETQY
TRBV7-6 ASSTPVGGKF
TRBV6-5 ASSYLGGVQETQY
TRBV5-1 ASSLGTVILASTYEQY
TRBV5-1 ASSLAVGGKETQY